Below are 14 T cell receptor beta chains sequenced from a single sample in a study of T cell repertoires in cytomegalovirus infection. TCRdb reanalysed the reads using MiXCR and keeps one entry per CDR3 protein. Of about 400,000 distinct CDR3 sequences detected, 15% to 20% appear once; the ten largest clones hold approximately 10%. Sequencing was performed on PBMCs. These receptors were collected from a human donor in good health (CMV status not recorded). Some clones in this sample may be carry-over from other donors' samples.

This clonotype was recorded at least ten times. The genes are TRBV23-1 and TRBJ2-5; 10 positions agree with TRBD1. TRBV23-1 counts as an open reading frame of uncertain function. Trimming removed 7 bases from V and 5 bases from J; junction bases left unmatched: 10. The CDR3 runs 15 residues. CDR3 coding DNA: TGCGCCAGCACCTTCCGGGACAGGGGAGGGGAGACCCAGTACTTC. It specifies CASTFRDRGGETQYF.

The V and J genes are TRBV2 and TRBJ1-3; D gene uncertain. The V end was cut by 6 bases, the J end by 3 bases, with 9 bases between. This CDR3 is built from 13 residues. Germline V gene lookup returns CDR1 SNHLY and CDR2 FYNNEI. The CDR3 loop reads CASREWYGNTIYF. The DNA of the CDR3 is TGTGCCAGCAGGGAATGGTATGGAAACACCATATATTTT.

A few counts support this clonotype. The rearrangement links TRBV4-3 to TRBJ2-3; D gene ambiguous. Looked up from germline, CDR1 is LGHNA and CDR2 is YSLEER. V lost 1 base, J lost 4 bases, and 12 bases lay in between. The CDR3 spans 15 residues. The CDR3 nucleotides read TGCGCCAGCAGCCAAGGACGTAGGGTAGCAGATACGCAGTATTTT. Its translation is CASSQGRRVADTQYF.

This clonotype was counted ten times or more. The rearrangement joins TRBV7-2 to TRBJ2-7, with 7 bases fitting TRBD2. CDR3 size: 15 residues. CDR1 and CDR2 (germline): SGHTA, FQGNSA. The junction had 6 bases not matched to a gene; V was cut back by 3 bases and J by 1 base. CDR3 DNA sequence: TGTGCCAGCAGCTTCGCTGGGGGGGGGTCCTACGAGCAGTACTTC. Protein product: CASSFAGGGSYEQYF.

The chain uses TRBV11-2 and TRBJ2-7; perhaps TRBD1 as D (6 bases). The CDR3 totals 15 residues. V lost 1 base, J lost 4 bases, and 14 bases lay in between. Germline V gene data show CDR1 as SGHAT and CDR2 as FQNNGV. This CDR3 reads CASSLVAGQTYEQYF. CDR3 sequence (DNA): TGTGCCAGCAGCTTAGTCGCCGGACAGACTTACGAGCAGTACTTC. Full variable domain (outside the CDR3, taken from reference TRBV11-2 and TRBJ2-7): EAGVAQSPRYKIIEKRQSVAFWCNPISGHATLYWYQQILGQGPKLLIQFQNNGVVDDSQLPKDRFSAERLKGVDSTLKIQPAKLEDSAVYLCASSLVAGQTYEQYFGPGTRLTVT.

The chain couples TRBV5-5 to TRBJ1-4; possibly TRBD1 for D (6 bases). The CDR3 consists of 15 residues. CDR1 is SGHKS and CDR2 is YYEKEE in the germline V gene (reference sequence). V was pared by 1 base and J by 7 bases, with 14 bases between. CDR3 sequence (DNA): TGTGCCAGCAGCTTGAGCGGGGGCGGTGGTGAAAAACTGTTTTTT. Encoded protein: CASSLSGGGGEKLFF.

This clonotype was found a few times. The V call is TRBV4-2, the J call TRBJ2-7; D is undetermined. The CDR3 length is 14 residues. The V gene's germline CDR1 is LGHNA and CDR2 YNFKEQ. V was pared by 4 bases and J by 4 bases, with 14 bases between. CDR3 nucleotide sequence: TGTGCCAGCAGCCCCCAAGGAGTCCCGTACGAGCAGTACTTC. This translates into CASSPQGVPYEQYF.

The table lists this clonotype with a few counts. The CDR3 nucleotides read TGCAGCGTTCAACGGACTCAAGAGACCCAGTACTTC. Amino acids: CSVQRTQETQYF. The genes are TRBV29-1 and TRBJ2-5; maybe TRBD2 (5 bases). The V end was cut by 5 bases, the J end by 2 bases, with 9 bases between. Germline CDR1 reads SQVTM; CDR2 reads ANQGSEA. The CDR3 spans 12 residues.

The chain links TRBV4-3 to TRBJ2-7; 11 bases align to TRBD2. CDR1 is LGHNA, CDR2 YSLEER, per germline. The CDR3 has 18 amino acids. V lost 1 base and J lost 2; bases outside the gene matches: 10. The CDR3 protein is CASSQGADLTSGTYEQYF. The CDR3 nucleotides read TGCGCCAGCAGCCAAGGGGCCGATTTGACTAGCGGGACCTACGAGCAGTACTTC.

This clonotype was observed many times. The CDR3 DNA sequence: TGTGCCAGCAGTCCGGACAGGGCGGTGACCGCATTTAGGAAGACCCAGTACTTC. Encoded protein: CASSPDRAVTAFRKTQYF. The chain has TRBV28 and TRBJ2-5; 8 bases are shared with TRBD1. The germline V gene encodes CDR1 MDHEN and CDR2 SYDVKM. V shed 5 bases, J shed 6 bases, and the junction held 20 bases outside the gene matches. The CDR3 runs to 18 residues.

This clonotype was seen only a few times. The rearrangement uses TRBV7-8 and TRBJ2-3; 11 bases are a match to TRBD2. V gave up 4 bases and J gave up 7 bases; unmatched junction bases: 10. Germline CDR1 reads SGHVS; CDR2 reads FQNEAQ. The CDR3 totals 16 residues. Here the CDR3 DNA reads TGTGCCAGCAGCTCTAGCGGGGGGACCACAGGGAATACGCAGTATTTT. The encoded protein is CASSSSGGTTGNTQYF.

This clonotype was seen many times. The V and J genes are TRBV7-2 and TRBJ1-1; D is unresolved. From germline, CDR1 is SGHTA and CDR2 FQGNSA. Trimming stripped 5 bases from V and 1 base from J, with 26 bases between. The CDR3 runs 19 residues. The DNA for the CDR3 is TGTGCCAGCAGCCAATACAAAGGTGGGCGTCAGGTGAAGAACACTGAAGCTTTCTTT. Protein sequence: CASSQYKGGRQVKNTEAFF.

As regards this clonotype: Its ends do not fully match the called genes, so a read error is possible. The V and J genes are TRBV19 and TRBJ2-7; 11 bases align to TRBD2. Looked up from germline, CDR1 is LNHDA and CDR2 is SQIVND (reference sequence). CDR3 length: 15 amino acids. The CDR3 DNA is TGTACCAGTAGTAGACTAGCGGGATCGGGCTACGAGCAGTACTTC. Amino acids: CTSSRLAGSGYEQYF.

The chain carries TRBV2 and TRBJ2-7, with D possibly matching TRBD2 (5 bases). The germline V and J ends were trimmed by 7 bases and 2 bases, with 18 bases remaining between them. The CDR3 sequence is 15 residues long. CDR1 and CDR2 (germline): SNHLY, FYNNEI. The CDR3: CASMAGLLITYEQYF. The DNA for the CDR3 is TGTGCCAGCATGGCGGGCCTGCTTATAACCTACGAGCAGTACTTC.